The T cell receptor (beta chain) under discussion was sequenced for a study of blood T cell repertoires in COVID-19. Study as a whole: Samples taken during acute and convalescent COVID-19 were collected in the United States, Italy and Spain. PBMCs, B-cell-depleted T cells, or T cells provided the cDNA or gDNA that made up the material.

During active infection, Seattle patients enrolled and were then monitored through disease. V lost 5 bases to trimming and J lost 0 bases; unmatched junction nucleotides: 5. Germline assignment: CDR1 SGHTA and CDR2 FQGNSA. The length of the CDR3 is 15 residues. Using immunoSEQ multiplex PCR, the repertoire was profiled, and TCRdb retains in-frame clones only, with some absent. Counted here are hundreds of thousands of clones, about nine tenths occurring once; the ten biggest clones make up roughly 6.6%. This receptor was identified in a woman between 65 and 79 years old with COVID-19, enrolled during active disease. Sequenced sample: peripheral blood. This chain links TRBV7-2 with TRBJ1-1; 8 bases agree with TRBD1. In DNA form, the CDR3 reads TGTGCCAGCAGCGCGGACAGGGTAGTGAACACTGAAGCTTTCTTT. It yields the protein CASSADRVVNTEAFF.